Sequencing of this T cell receptor beta chain was carried out in a study of CD4+ T cells in melanoma. Study observations and caveats: Diverse differentiation states were reported for melanoma neoantigen-specific CD4+ T cells. CD8+ T cell, macrophage and B cell function reportedly correlated with neoantigen-specific CD4+ T cells.

This CDR3 is built from 14 residues. Profiled with immunoSEQ multiplex PCR; TCRdb holds only in-frame clones, not every one. The sample lists some 9,500 clones, about 72% occurring once. About this clone: What it binds is unknown.

The sample was cells from a culture (not recorded whether cultured in vitro). The V call is TRBV12-1, the J call TRBJ1-2; the D call of TRBD1 is as the table states it, not checked on the DNA. TRBV12-1 is listed as a pseudogene. This TCR derives from a human donor with melanoma. CDR3 nucleotide sequence: TGTGCCAGCAGCCTCCAGGTGCCTAACTATGGCTACACCTTC. Translating it yields CASSLQVPNYGYTF.